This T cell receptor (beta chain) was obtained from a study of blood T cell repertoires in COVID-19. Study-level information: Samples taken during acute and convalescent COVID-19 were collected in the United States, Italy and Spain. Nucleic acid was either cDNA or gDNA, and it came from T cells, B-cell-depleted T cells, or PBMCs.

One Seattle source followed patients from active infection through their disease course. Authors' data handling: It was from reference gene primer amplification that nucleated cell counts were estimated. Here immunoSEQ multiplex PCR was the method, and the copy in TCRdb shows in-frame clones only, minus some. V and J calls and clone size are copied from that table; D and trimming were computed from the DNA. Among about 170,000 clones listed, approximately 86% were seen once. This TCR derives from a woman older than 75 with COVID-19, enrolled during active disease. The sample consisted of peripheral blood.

The CDR3 protein is CASSPRQGAQDGYTF. CDR3 nucleotide sequence: TGTGCCAGCAGCCCGAGACAGGGGGCGCAGGATGGCTACACCTTC. The genes are TRBV7-2 and TRBJ1-2; the match to TRBD1 covers 10 bases. With 5 bases clipped from V and 6 bases from J, the junction kept 9 bases outside the gene matches. This CDR3 comprises 15 residues. Germline-derived CDR1 and CDR2 are SGHTA and FQGNSA.